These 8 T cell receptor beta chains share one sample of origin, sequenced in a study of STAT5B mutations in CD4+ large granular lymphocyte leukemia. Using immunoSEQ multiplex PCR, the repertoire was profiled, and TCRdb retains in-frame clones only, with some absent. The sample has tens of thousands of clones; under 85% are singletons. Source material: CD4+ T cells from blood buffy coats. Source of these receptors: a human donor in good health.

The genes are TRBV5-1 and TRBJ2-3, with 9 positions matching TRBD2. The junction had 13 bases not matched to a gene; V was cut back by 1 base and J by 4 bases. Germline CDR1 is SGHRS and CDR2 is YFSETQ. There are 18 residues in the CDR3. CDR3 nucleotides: TGCGCCAGCAGCTTGCGGGGGCTAGCGGGGCAGGGCGCAGATACGCAGTATTTT. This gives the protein CASSLRGLAGQGADTQYF.

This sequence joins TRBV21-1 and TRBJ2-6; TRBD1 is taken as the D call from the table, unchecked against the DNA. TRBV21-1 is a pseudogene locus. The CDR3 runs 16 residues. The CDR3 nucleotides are TGTGCCAGCAGGGAGGACAGGTTATGTGGGGCCAACGTCCTGACTTTC. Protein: CASREDRLCGANVLTF.

CDR3 DNA: TGTGCCAGCAGTTACGACAGGGTCGGGGAGACCCAGTACTTC. Translating it yields CASSYDRVGETQYF. The gene calls are TRBV6-5 and TRBJ2-5; 7 bases fit TRBD1. Trimming removed 2 bases from V and 5 bases from J; junction bases left unmatched: 5. This CDR3 contains 14 residues. CDR1 is MNHEY and CDR2 is SVGAGI in the germline V gene.

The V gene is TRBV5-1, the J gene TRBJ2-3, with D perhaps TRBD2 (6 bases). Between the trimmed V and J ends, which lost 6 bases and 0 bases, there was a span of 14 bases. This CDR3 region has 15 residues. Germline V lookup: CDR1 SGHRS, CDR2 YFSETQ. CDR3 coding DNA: TGCGCCAGCACCCTTGGGGGGTTTAGCACAGATACGCAGTATTTT. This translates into CASTLGGFSTDTQYF.

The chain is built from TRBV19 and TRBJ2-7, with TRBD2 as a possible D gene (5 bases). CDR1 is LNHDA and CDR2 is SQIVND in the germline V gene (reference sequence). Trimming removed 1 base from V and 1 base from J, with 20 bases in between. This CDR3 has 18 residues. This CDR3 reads CASSIAVLGLHPSYEQYF. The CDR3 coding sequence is TGTGCCAGTAGTATAGCGGTTCTCGGACTCCACCCATCCTACGAGCAGTACTTC.

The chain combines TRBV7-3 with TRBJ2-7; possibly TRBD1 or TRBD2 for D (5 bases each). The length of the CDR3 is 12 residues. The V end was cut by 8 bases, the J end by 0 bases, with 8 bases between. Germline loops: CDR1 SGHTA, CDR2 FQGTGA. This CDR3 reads CASGDGSYEQYF. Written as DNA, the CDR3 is TGTGCCAGCGGGGACGGCTCCTACGAGCAGTACTTC.

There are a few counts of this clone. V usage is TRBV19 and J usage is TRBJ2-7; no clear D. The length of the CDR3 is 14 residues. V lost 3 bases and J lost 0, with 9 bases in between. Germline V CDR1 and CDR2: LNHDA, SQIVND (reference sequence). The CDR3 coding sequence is TGTGCCAGTAGTATGCGAAGCTTCTCCTACGAGCAGTACTTC. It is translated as CASSMRSFSYEQYF.

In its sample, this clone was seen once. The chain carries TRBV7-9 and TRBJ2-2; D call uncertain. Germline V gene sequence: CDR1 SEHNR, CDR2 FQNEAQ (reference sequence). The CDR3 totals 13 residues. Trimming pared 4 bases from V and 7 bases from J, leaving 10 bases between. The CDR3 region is CASSSDGFGELFF. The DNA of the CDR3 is TGTGCCAGCAGCTCCGACGGTTTCGGGGAGCTGTTTTTT.